Listed below are T cell receptor beta chains from one sample, sequenced in a study of cytomegalovirus exposure and HLA in healthy donors. Profiling relied on immunoSEQ multiplex PCR, and the TCRdb table lists in-frame clones only, not all of them. The data contain some 86,000 clones, around 79% of them singletons. Specimen: PBMCs. The receptor source for this set is a woman in her forties in good health and CMV-seropositive. The CDR3 runs from the conserved cysteine through the conserved F or W. D genes are given only for firm matches. Clone size appears in some rows only: once, few, many, or a class for an expanded clone.

TRBJ2-7 | TRBV28 | - | TRBD1 | TGTGCCAGCAGTTTATCTACAGGGGGGCTAAGCTCCTACGAGCAGTACTTC | CASSLSTGGLSSYEQYF
TRBJ1-2 | TRBV28 | - | TRBD1 | TGTGCCAGCAGTGGGGGGGACAGGGAACAGTATGGCTACACCTTC | CASSGGDREQYGYTF
TRBJ2-7 | TRBV11-3 | - | TRBD1 | TGTGCCAGCAGCCCCGGGACAGGGGGTTTCCCCGGCGAGCAGTACTTC | CASSPGTGGFPGEQYF
TRBJ1-1 | TRBV18 | - | - | TGTGCCAGCTCATCTTCTAAGGGGAATCGGAACACTGAAGCTTTCTTT | CASSSSKGNRNTEAFF
TRBJ1-1 | TRBV20-1 | - | - | TGCAGTGGGTTCGGGAACACTGAAGCTTTCTTT | CSGFGNTEAFF
TRBJ2-2 | TRBV6-5 | once | TRBD1 | TGTGCCAGCAGCGACAGGGTTAACGGGGAGCTGTTTTTT | CASSDRVNGELFF
TRBJ2-3 | TRBV13 | - | - | TGTGCCAGCAGCTTTCAAAACACAGATACGCAGTATTTT | CASSFQNTDTQYF
TRBJ2-1 | TRBV29-1 | - | TRBD1 | TGCAGCGTCGTCGGACAGGGCGCTATAGGAGGTGAGCAGTTCTTC | CSVVGQGAIGGEQFF
TRBJ2-1 | TRBV5-8 | - | - | TGTGCCAGCAGCTTGGGTGCGGTTAGCTCCTACAATGAGCAGTTCTTC | CASSLGAVSSYNEQFF
TRBJ2-7 | TRBV28 | - | TRBD1 | TGTGCCAGCAGTTTGGTCAGGACAGGGGGCGCGTACGAGCAGTACTTC | CASSLVRTGGAYEQYF
TRBJ2-5 | TRBV2 | - | - | TGTGCCAGCACACTCAAAGAGACCCAGTACTTC | CASTLKETQYF
TRBJ1-2 | TRBV7-9 | - | - | TGTGCCAGCAGCTTAGTTCGGGGAACAGGGACGATTGGCGGCTACACCTTC | CASSLVRGTGTIGGYTF
TRBJ2-7 | TRBV14 | - | TRBD2 | TGTGCCAGCAGCCTGAGATCTAGCGGCCCCTACGAGCAGTACTTC | CASSLRSSGPYEQYF
TRBJ2-7 | TRBV9 | - | TRBD1 | TGTGCCAGCAGCGCAAGACAGGGGGAAGGCTACGAGCAGTACTTC | CASSARQGEGYEQYF
TRBJ2-1 | TRBV5-1 | - | - | TGCGCCAGCAGCTTAGGACCGCCCTCGGGAGAGCAGTTCTTC | CASSLGPPSGEQFF
TRBJ2-7 | TRBV5-1 | - | - | TGCGCCAGCAGCCCTACGACACCAGACTACGAGCAGTACTTC | CASSPTTPDYEQYF
TRBJ2-1 | TRBV6-1 | - | - | TGTGCCAGCAGTCTAGAGCAGTTCTTC | CASSLEQFF